The clone carrying this TCR beta chain appeared a single time. The sample originates from a study of blood T cell repertoires in COVID-19. Measured with immunoSEQ multiplex PCR; TCRdb has only the in-frame clones, and not every one. The table lists about 140,000 clones, 75% to 80% of them singletons, with over 2.5% in the top ten. Germline assignment: CDR1 MDHEN and CDR2 SYDVKM. The CDR3 is made up of 15 amino acids. V dropped 4 bases and J dropped 4 bases, with 13 bases sitting between them. The chain recombines TRBV28 with TRBJ2-2, with D possibly matching TRBD1 (6 bases). The clonotype was recovered from a woman between 50 and 59 years old who had recovered from COVID-19. Sequenced material: PBMCs or T cells enriched from blood (not recorded which). The CDR3 reads CASSSGHSTTGELFF. CDR3 in DNA: TGTGCCAGCAGTTCGGGACACTCAACCACCGGGGAGCTGTTTTTT. The whole variable domain, filled in from reference TRBV28 and TRBJ2-2, reads DVKVTQSSRYLVKRTGEKVFLECVQDMDHENMFWYRQDPGLGLRLIYFSYDVKMKEKGDIPEGYSVSREKKERFSLILESASTNQTSMYLCASSSGHSTTGELFFGEGSRLTVL.